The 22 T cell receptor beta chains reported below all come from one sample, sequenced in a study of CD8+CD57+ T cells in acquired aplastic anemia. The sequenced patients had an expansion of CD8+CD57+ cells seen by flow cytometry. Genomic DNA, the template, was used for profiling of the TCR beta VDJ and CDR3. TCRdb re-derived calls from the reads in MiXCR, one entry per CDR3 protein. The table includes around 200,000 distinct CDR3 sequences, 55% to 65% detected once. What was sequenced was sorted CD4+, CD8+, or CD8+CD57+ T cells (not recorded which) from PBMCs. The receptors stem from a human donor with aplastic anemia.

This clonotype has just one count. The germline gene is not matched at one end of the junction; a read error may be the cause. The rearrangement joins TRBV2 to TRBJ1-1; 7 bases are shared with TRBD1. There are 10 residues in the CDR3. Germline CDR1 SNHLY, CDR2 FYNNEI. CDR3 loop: CASSTRDSRF. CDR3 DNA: TGTGCCAGCAGTACCCGGGACAGCAGATTT.

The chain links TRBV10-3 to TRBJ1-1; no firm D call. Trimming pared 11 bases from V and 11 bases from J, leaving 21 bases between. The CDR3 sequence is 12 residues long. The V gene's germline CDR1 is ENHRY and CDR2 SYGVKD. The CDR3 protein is CALEAPTEGAFF. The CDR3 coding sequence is TGTGCCCTAGAGGCCCCCACGGAAGGGGCTTTCTTT.

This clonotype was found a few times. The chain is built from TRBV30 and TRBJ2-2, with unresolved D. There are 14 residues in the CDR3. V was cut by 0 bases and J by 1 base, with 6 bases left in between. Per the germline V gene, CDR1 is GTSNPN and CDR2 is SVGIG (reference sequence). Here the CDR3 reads CAWSVLLNTGELFF. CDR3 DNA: TGTGCCTGGAGTGTACTTTTGAACACCGGGGAGCTGTTTTTT.

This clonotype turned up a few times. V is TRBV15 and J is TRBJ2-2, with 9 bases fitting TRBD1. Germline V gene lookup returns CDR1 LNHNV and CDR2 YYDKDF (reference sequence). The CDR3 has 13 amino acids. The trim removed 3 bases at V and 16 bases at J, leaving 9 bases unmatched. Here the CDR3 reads CATSSSRSGQGFF. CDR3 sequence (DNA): TGTGCCACCAGCAGCTCCAGGTCGGGACAGGGGTTTTTT.

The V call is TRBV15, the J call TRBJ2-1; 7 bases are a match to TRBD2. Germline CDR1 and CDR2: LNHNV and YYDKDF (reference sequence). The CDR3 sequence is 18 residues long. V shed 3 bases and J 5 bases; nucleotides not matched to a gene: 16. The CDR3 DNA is TGTGCCACCAGCAGCTTAGGCAGGAGCGGGGCAGGACACAATGAGCAGTTCTTC. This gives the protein CATSSLGRSGAGHNEQFF.

CDR3 residues: CASSYSVAQINRGPNSPLHF. CDR3 DNA sequence: TGTGCCAGCAGTTACTCAGTGGCCCAAATTAACAGGGGACCTAATTCACCCCTCCACTTT. The gene calls are TRBV6-5 and TRBJ1-6, with 7 bases fitting TRBD1. CDR3 length: 20 amino acids. Germline CDR1 and CDR2: MNHEY and SVGAGI. With 0 bases clipped from V and 6 bases from J, the junction kept 17 bases outside the gene matches.

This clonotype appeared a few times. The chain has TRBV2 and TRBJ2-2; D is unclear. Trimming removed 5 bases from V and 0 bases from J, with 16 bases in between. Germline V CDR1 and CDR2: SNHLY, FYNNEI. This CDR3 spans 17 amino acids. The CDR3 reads CASSQNPRSANTGELFF. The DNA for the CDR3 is TGTGCCAGCAGTCAAAACCCGAGGAGCGCGAACACCGGGGAGCTGTTTTTT.

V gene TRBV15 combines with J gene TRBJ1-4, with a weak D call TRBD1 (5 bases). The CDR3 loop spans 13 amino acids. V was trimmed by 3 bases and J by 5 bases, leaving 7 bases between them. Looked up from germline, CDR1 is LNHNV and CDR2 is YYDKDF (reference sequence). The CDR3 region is CATSRGLNEKLFF. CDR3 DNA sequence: TGTGCCACCAGCAGGGGACTGAATGAAAAACTGTTTTTT.

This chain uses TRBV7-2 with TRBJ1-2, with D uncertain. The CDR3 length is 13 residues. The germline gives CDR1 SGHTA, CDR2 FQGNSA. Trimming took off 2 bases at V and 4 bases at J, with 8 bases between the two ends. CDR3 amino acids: CASSLPGVYGYTF. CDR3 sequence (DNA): TGTGCCAGCAGCTTACCTGGGGTCTATGGCTACACCTTC.

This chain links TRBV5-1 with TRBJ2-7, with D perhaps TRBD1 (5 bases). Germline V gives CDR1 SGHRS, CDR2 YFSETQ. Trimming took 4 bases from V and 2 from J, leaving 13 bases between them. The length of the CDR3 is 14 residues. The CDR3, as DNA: TGCGCCAGCAGCGCCTACCCCAGGGCCTACGAGCAGTACTTC. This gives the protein CASSAYPRAYEQYF.

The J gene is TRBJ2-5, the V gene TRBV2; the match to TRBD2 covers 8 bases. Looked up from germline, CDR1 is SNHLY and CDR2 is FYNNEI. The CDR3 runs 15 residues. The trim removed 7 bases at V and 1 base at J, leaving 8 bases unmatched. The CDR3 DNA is TGTGCCAGCACCCGCTCGGGGGGGATCCAAGAGACCCAGTACTTC. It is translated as CASTRSGGIQETQYF.

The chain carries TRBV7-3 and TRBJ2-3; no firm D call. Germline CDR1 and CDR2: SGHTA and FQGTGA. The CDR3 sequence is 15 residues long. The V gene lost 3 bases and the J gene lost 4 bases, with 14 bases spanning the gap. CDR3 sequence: CASSFGQTNSDTQYF. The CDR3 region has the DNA TGTGCCAGCAGCTTCGGCCAGACCAATTCAGATACGCAGTATTTT.

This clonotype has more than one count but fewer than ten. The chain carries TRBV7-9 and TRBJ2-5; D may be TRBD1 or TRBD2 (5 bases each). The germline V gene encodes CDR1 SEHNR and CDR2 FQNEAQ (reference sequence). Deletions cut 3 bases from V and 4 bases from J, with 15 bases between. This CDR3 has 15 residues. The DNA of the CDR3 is TGTGCCAGCAGCTTTAATGAGGGGCAGGGAGAGACCCAGTACTTC. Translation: CASSFNEGQGETQYF. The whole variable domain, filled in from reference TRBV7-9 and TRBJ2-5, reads DTGVSQNPRHKITKRGQNVTFRCDPISEHNRLYWYRQTLGQGPEFLTYFQNEAQLEKSRLLSDRFSAERPKGSFSTLEIQRTEQGDSAMYLCASSFNEGQGETQYFGPGTRLLVL.

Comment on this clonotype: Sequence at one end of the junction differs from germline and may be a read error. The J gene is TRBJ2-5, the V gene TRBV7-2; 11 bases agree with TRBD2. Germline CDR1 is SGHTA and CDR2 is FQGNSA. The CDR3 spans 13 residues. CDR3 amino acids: CASTLAGGETQYF. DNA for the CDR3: TGTGCCAGCACCTTAGCGGGGGGGGAGACCCAGTACTTC. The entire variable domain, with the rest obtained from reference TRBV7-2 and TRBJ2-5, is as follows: GAGVSQSPSNKVTEKGKDVELRCDPISGHTALYWYRQSLGQGLEFLIYFQGNSAPDKSGLPSDRFSAERTGGSVSTLTIQRTQQEDSAVYLCASTLAGGETQYFGPGTRLLVL.

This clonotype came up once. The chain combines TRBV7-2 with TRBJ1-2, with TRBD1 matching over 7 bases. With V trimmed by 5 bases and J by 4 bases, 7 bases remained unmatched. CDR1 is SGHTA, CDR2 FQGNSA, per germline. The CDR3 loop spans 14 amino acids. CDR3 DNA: TGTGCCAGCAGCCCTCCGGGGACAGCCTATGGCTACACCTTC. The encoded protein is CASSPPGTAYGYTF.

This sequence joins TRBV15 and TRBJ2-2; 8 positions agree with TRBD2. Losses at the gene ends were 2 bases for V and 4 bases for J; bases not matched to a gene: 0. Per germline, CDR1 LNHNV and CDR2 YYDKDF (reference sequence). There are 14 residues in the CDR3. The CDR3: CATSRTSGTGELFF. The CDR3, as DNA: TGTGCCACCAGCAGAACTAGCGGCACCGGGGAGCTGTTTTTT.

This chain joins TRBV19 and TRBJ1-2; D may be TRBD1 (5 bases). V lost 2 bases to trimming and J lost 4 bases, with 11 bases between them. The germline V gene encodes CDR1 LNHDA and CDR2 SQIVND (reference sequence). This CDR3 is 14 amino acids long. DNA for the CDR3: TGTGCCAGTAGTATATTCGACAGCACCTATGGCTACACCTTC. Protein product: CASSIFDSTYGYTF.

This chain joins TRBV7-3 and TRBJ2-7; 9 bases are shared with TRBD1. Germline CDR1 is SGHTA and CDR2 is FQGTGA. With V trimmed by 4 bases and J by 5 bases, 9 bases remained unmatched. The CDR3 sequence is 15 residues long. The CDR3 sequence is CASSSTGTGLDEQYF. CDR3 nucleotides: TGTGCCAGCAGCTCCACCGGGACAGGGCTCGACGAGCAGTACTTC.

The CDR3 loop reads CSVRAGGYQETQYF. The CDR3 nucleotides read TGCAGCGTCCGAGCGGGGGGGTACCAAGAGACCCAGTACTTC. The rearrangement uses TRBV29-1 and TRBJ2-5, with 10 bases fitting TRBD2. This CDR3 is built from 14 residues. V shed 6 bases, J shed 0 bases, and the junction held 4 bases outside the gene matches. The germline CDR1 and CDR2 sequences are SQVTM and ANQGSEA.

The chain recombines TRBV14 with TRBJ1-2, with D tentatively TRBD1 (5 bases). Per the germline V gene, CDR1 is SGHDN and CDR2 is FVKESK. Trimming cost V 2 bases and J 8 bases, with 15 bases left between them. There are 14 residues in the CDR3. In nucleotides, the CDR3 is TGTGCCAGCAGCCAAAGATCGGGGCTGGGCGGCTACACCTTC. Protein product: CASSQRSGLGGYTF.

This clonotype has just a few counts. The CDR3 DNA follows: TGTGCCAGCAGCTTTCGAGCGGAGGGCAATGAGCAGTTCTTC. Its translation is CASSFRAEGNEQFF. The rearrangement links TRBV5-4 to TRBJ2-1; perhaps TRBD2 as D (6 bases). The CDR3 extends over 14 amino acids. The germline gives CDR1 SGHNT, CDR2 YYREEE (reference sequence). Trimming stripped 2 bases from V and 6 bases from J, with 12 bases between. The variable domain in full, with the rest retrieved from reference TRBV5-4 and TRBJ2-1, is ETGVTQSPTHLIKTRGQQVTLRCSSQSGHNTVSWYQQALGQGPQFIFQYYREEENGRGNFPPRFSGLQFPNYSSELNVNALELDDSALYLCASSFRAEGNEQFFGPGTRLTVL.

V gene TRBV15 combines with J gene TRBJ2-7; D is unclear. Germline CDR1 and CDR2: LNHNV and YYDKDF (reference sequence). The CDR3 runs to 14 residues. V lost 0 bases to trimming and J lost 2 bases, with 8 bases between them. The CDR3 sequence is CATSRDFSTYEQYF. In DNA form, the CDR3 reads TGTGCCACCAGCAGAGATTTTTCGACCTACGAGCAGTACTTC.